The clone carrying this T cell receptor beta chain was seen only a few times. V was pared by 5 bases and J by 1 base, with 17 bases between. The CDR3 runs to 16 residues. The sample belongs to a study of blood T cells in healthy people across ages. The authors ran a second PCR of 7 to 11 cycles using a sample-barcoded 5' primer and a J-beta primer mix. TCRdb re-derived calls from the 5' RACE reads in MiXCR, one entry per CDR3 protein. Of roughly 800,000 distinct CDR3 sequences listed, more than 25% were seen once; the top ten hold around 3%. The same data also contributed to another study, on T cells of mothers and their children.

Material: blood. This chain connects TRBV12-3 or TRBV12-4 to TRBJ1-1; no reliable D call. This clonotype originated in a boy under 18 in good health. CDR3: CASSRRVLGQNTEAFF. DNA for the CDR3: TGTGCCAGCAGTCGGCGGGTTTTAGGGCAGAACACTGAAGCTTTCTTT.